The 27 T cell receptor beta chains given below trace back to one sample, sequenced in a study of cytomegalovirus exposure and HLA in healthy donors. Researchers ran the PCR with 60 Vbeta and 13 Jbeta primers. This table comes from immunoSEQ multiplex PCR, and its TCRdb copy is limited to in-frame clones, with some not included. The sample's table shows roughly 77,000 clones. The sample was PBMCs. Source of these receptors: a female donor in good health and CMV-seropositive.

The CDR3 loop reads CATSREGTGYNEQFF. The CDR3 DNA reads as TGTGCCACCAGCAGAGAGGGGACAGGCTACAATGAGCAGTTCTTC. The rearrangement links TRBV15 to TRBJ2-1; 8 bases agree with TRBD1. Trimming removed 0 bases from V and 3 bases from J; junction bases left unmatched: 1. CDR1 and CDR2 (germline): LNHNV, YYDKDF (reference sequence). The CDR3 contains 15 residues. Based on the CDR3 plus reference TRBV15 and TRBJ2-1, the full variable domain is DAMVIQNPRYQVTQFGKPVTLSCSQTLNHNVMYWYQQKSSQAPKLLFHYYDKDFNNEADTPDNFQSRRPNTSFCFLDIRSPGLGDTAMYLCATSREGTGYNEQFFGPGTRLTVL.

The chain carries TRBV25-1 and TRBJ2-4, with D possibly being TRBD2 (5 bases). Germline V lookup: CDR1 MGHDK, CDR2 SYGVNS. CDR3 length equals 15 residues. The V and J ends lost 4 bases and 2 bases respectively, with 12 bases between them. CDR3 bases: TGTGCCAGCAGTGTAGGATCGGGAACCAAAAACATTCAGTACTTC. It translates to CASSVGSGTKNIQYF.

The chain combines TRBV6-5 with TRBJ1-1; TRBD1 is a possible D gene (5 bases). The V end was cut by 3 bases, the J end by 4 bases, with 12 bases between. This CDR3 has 14 amino acids. Germline CDR1 and CDR2: MNHEY and SVGAGI. CDR3 nucleotide sequence: TGTGCCAGCAGTTATCGGCAGGGAGGCACTGAAGCTTTCTTT. This encodes CASSYRQGGTEAFF.

This sequence joins TRBV18 and TRBJ2-7; the match to TRBD1 covers 7 bases. The V gene's germline CDR1 is KGHSH and CDR2 LQKENI. J lost 2 bases, V lost 3 bases, and 7 bases had no gene match. The CDR3 is 15 residues long. The CDR3 is CASSPTGVTTYEQYF. CDR3 nucleotide sequence: TGTGCCAGCTCACCCACAGGGGTTACCACCTACGAGCAGTACTTC.

About this clone: Germline and junction disagree at one end, which may indicate a read error. This rearrangement joins TRBV4-2 to TRBJ2-2; D remains ambiguous. Germline-derived CDR1 and CDR2 are LGHNA and YNFKEQ. CDR3 length: 17 amino acids. CDR3 sequence reads: CASSQEGWQAKTGELFF. The DNA of the CDR3 is TGTGCCAGCAGCCAAGAGGGCTGGCAGGCGAAGACCGGGGAGCTGTTTTTT.

The V and J genes are TRBV4-1 and TRBJ2-1, with 11 bases aligning to TRBD1. In germline, CDR1 is MGHRA, CDR2 YSYEKL. Trimming took 1 base from V and 7 from J; bases not matched to a gene: 6. This CDR3 has 16 residues. For the CDR3, the DNA is TGCGCCAGCAGCCAAGGACGGGACAGGGGGTATAATGAGCAGTTCTTC. Translating gives CASSQGRDRGYNEQFF.

The rearrangement joins TRBV19 to TRBJ2-5, with D possibly being TRBD2 (5 bases). Trimming cost V 7 bases and J 5 bases, with 14 bases left between them. Germline CDR1 is LNHDA and CDR2 is SQIVND (reference sequence). The CDR3 is 13 amino acids. The CDR3 spells CASTTGRAETQYF. For the CDR3, the DNA is TGTGCCAGTACTACGGGAAGGGCTGAGACCCAGTACTTC.

The chain uses TRBV4-2 and TRBJ1-5; D is perhaps TRBD1 (6 bases). Germline V gene data show CDR1 as LGHNA and CDR2 as YNFKEQ. The CDR3 has 17 amino acids. Trimming pared 1 base from V and 4 bases from J, leaving 17 bases between. The CDR3 DNA follows: TGTGCCAGCAGCCAAGGGGATAGGGACATCCAGAATCAGCCCCAGCATTTT. Amino acids: CASSQGDRDIQNQPQHF.

This chain links TRBV7-6 with TRBJ2-7; D unclear. The germline V gene encodes CDR1 SGHVS and CDR2 FNYEAQ. Trimming left V 5 bases short and J 7 bases short, with 9 bases between. This CDR3 spans 11 amino acids. CDR3 DNA: TGTGCCAGCAGCATACTCGGGGAGCAGTACTTC. Protein sequence: CASSILGEQYF.

V gene TRBV11-3 combines with J gene TRBJ2-7, with TRBD2 matching 8 bases. This CDR3 contains 15 residues. Per germline, CDR1 SGHNT and CDR2 YENEEA. V was clipped by 3 bases and J by 7 bases; unmatched bases: 11. The CDR3, as DNA: TGTGCCAGCAGCTTCCTTAGAGCGGGGGTGAGTGAGCAGTACTTC. This translates into CASSFLRAGVSEQYF.

The V and J genes are TRBV4-1 and TRBJ2-1, with 7 bases lining up with TRBD1. The CDR3 has 16 residues. V lost 0 bases and J lost 9; bases outside the gene matches: 11. The germline V gene has CDR1 MGHRA and CDR2 YSYEKL. The CDR3 spells CASSQEGTAPQSEQFF. The DNA of the CDR3 is TGCGCCAGCAGCCAAGAAGGGACAGCCCCGCAGAGTGAGCAGTTCTTC.

The CDR3 DNA reads as TGTGCCAGCAGAGAGTGGGCTACTAGCGAGCAGTACTTC. Amino acids: CASREWATSEQYF. This rearrangement joins TRBV27 to TRBJ2-7; a weak D match, TRBD2 (5 bases). Germline assignment: CDR1 MNHEY and CDR2 SMNVEV (reference sequence). Trimming cost V 6 bases and J 6 bases, with 15 bases left between them. The CDR3 extends over 13 amino acids.

This rearrangement joins TRBV4-1 to TRBJ1-5; D ambiguous. CDR3 length: 14 residues. V lost 5 bases and J 1 base, leaving 9 bases between the germline ends. Germline CDR1 and CDR2: MGHRA and YSYEKL. Here the CDR3 reads CASSNLLSNQPQHF. The CDR3 DNA reads TGCGCCAGCAGCAACTTGTTGAGCAATCAGCCCCAGCATTTT.

This chain links TRBV15 with TRBJ2-6; D is unclear. V was pared by 5 bases and J by 0 bases, with 5 bases between. The CDR3 runs 14 residues. Germline values: CDR1 LNHNV, CDR2 YYDKDF (reference sequence). The CDR3, as DNA: TGTGCCACCAGCTCTTACTCTGGGGCCAACGTCCTGACTTTC. Protein product: CATSSYSGANVLTF.

The rearrangement uses TRBV4-1 and TRBJ2-2; 10 nucleotides align to TRBD1. The CDR3 is made up of 15 amino acids. J lost 3 bases, V lost 4 bases, and 2 bases had no gene match. CDR1 is MGHRA, CDR2 YSYEKL, per germline. CDR3 region: CASSRGQGYTGELFF. The CDR3 DNA reads TGCGCCAGCAGCCGGGGACAGGGGTACACCGGGGAGCTGTTTTTT.

This sequence joins TRBV27 and TRBJ2-7, with D possibly matching TRBD2 (5 bases). Germline CDR1 MNHEY, CDR2 SMNVEV (reference sequence). The CDR3 is made up of 14 amino acids. The V gene lost 3 bases and the J gene lost 5 bases, with 14 bases spanning the gap. CDR3 nucleotides: TGTGCCAGCAGTTTGGGGAGATTGGGCAACGAGCAGTACTTC. Protein: CASSLGRLGNEQYF.

J is TRBJ1-4 and V is TRBV5-1; weak D call: TRBD1 (6 bases). The germline V gene has CDR1 SGHRS and CDR2 YFSETQ. This CDR3 spans 12 amino acids. V dropped 0 bases and J dropped 14 bases, with 11 bases sitting between them. The CDR3 region has the DNA TGCGCCAGCAGCTTGGATGGGGGCAGGCTGTTTTTT. Its translation is CASSLDGGRLFF.

The chain joins TRBV7-2 to TRBJ2-7; TRBD1 is a possible D gene (6 bases). The germline CDR1 and CDR2 sequences are SGHTA and FQGNSA. The CDR3 extends over 18 amino acids. V was trimmed by 1 base and J by 2 bases, leaving 21 bases between them. The CDR3 protein is CASSLGPGQLSLPYEQYF. In DNA form, the CDR3 reads TGTGCCAGCAGCTTAGGCCCTGGACAGCTCAGTTTACCCTACGAGCAGTACTTC.

The V gene is TRBV4-1, the J gene TRBJ2-1, with 8 bases matching TRBD2. Germline V gene sequence: CDR1 MGHRA, CDR2 YSYEKL. The trim removed 0 bases at V and 3 bases at J, leaving 4 bases unmatched. The CDR3 totals 16 residues. The CDR3 is CASSQDWTSRYNEQFF. The DNA for the CDR3 is TGCGCCAGCAGCCAAGATTGGACTAGCCGCTACAATGAGCAGTTCTTC.

The CDR3 loop reads CSVTHSTGVGNTIYF. CDR3 sequence (DNA): TGCAGCGTCACGCACTCGACAGGGGTTGGAAACACCATATATTTT. This sequence joins TRBV29-1 and TRBJ1-3; 8 bases align to TRBD1. This CDR3 comprises 15 residues. The trim removed 6 bases at V and 3 bases at J, leaving 10 bases unmatched. CDR1 and CDR2 (germline): SQVTM, ANQGSEA. The entire variable domain, with the rest obtained from reference TRBV29-1 and TRBJ1-3, is as follows: SAVISQKPSRDICQRGTSLTIQCQVDSQVTMMFWYRQQPGQSLTLIATANQGSEATYESGFVIDKFPISRPNLTFSTLTVSNMSPEDSSIYLCSVTHSTGVGNTIYFGEGSWLTVV.

The DNA for the CDR3 is TGTGCCAGCAGTTTTCTTAGGGCAGGGGGGTTGAACATTCAGTACTTC. It is translated as CASSFLRAGGLNIQYF. The chain is built from TRBV28 and TRBJ2-4, with D maybe TRBD1 (7 bases). With 3 bases removed from V and 7 bases from J, the gap between germline ends came to 19 bases. The CDR3 contains 16 residues. Germline CDR1 and CDR2: MDHEN and SYDVKM. Drawing the rest from reference TRBV28 and TRBJ2-4, the complete variable domain is DVKVTQSSRYLVKRTGEKVFLECVQDMDHENMFWYRQDPGLGLRLIYFSYDVKMKEKGDIPEGYSVSREKKERFSLILESASTNQTSMYLCASSFLRAGGLNIQYFGAGTRLSVL.

The rearrangement uses TRBV29-1 and TRBJ1-1, with 9 bases matching TRBD1. There are 15 residues in the CDR3. Trimming cost V 6 bases and J 4 bases; bases outside gene matches: 12. CDR1 and CDR2 (germline): SQVTM, ANQGSEA. CDR3 region: CSVCTGGEWITEAFF. CDR3 nucleotide sequence: TGCAGCGTCTGTACAGGGGGCGAATGGATCACTGAAGCTTTCTTT. Looking up the rest from reference TRBV29-1 and TRBJ1-1 gives the full variable domain: SAVISQKPSRDICQRGTSLTIQCQVDSQVTMMFWYRQQPGQSLTLIATANQGSEATYESGFVIDKFPISRPNLTFSTLTVSNMSPEDSSIYLCSVCTGGEWITEAFFGQGTRLTVV.

The V and J genes are TRBV18 and TRBJ2-1; possible D gene TRBD2, 6 bases. The CDR3 extends over 15 amino acids. The germline gives CDR1 KGHSH, CDR2 LQKENI. The V and J ends lost 3 bases and 4 bases respectively, with 13 bases between them. CDR3 protein: CASSPRDPIYNEQFF. The CDR3 bases are TGTGCCAGCTCACCGCGGGACCCCATTTACAATGAGCAGTTCTTC.

The rearrangement joins TRBV7-9 to TRBJ1-5; D unclear. The CDR3 contains 15 residues. Deletions cut 1 base from V and 6 bases from J, with 13 bases between. Germline CDR1 reads SEHNR; CDR2 reads FQNEAQ (reference sequence). CDR3 sequence: CASSLDGSGFQPQHF. The CDR3 bases are TGTGCCAGCAGCTTAGATGGATCGGGGTTTCAGCCCCAGCATTTT. Full variable domain (rest looked up from reference TRBV7-9 and TRBJ1-5): DTGVSQNPRHKITKRGQNVTFRCDPISEHNRLYWYRQTLGQGPEFLTYFQNEAQLEKSRLLSDRFSAERPKGSFSTLEIQRTEQGDSAMYLCASSLDGSGFQPQHFGDGTRLSIL.

V gene TRBV7-2 combines with J gene TRBJ1-2; 8 bases line up with TRBD1. The CDR3 length is 15 residues. Per germline, CDR1 SGHTA and CDR2 FQGNSA. V gave up 2 bases and J gave up 7 bases; unmatched junction bases: 9. CDR3 in DNA: TGTGCCAGCAGCTTAAGAGCGACAGGGGAAAGTGGCTACACCTTC. This codes for CASSLRATGESGYTF.

The V call is TRBV28, the J call TRBJ2-4; 10 nucleotides agree with TRBD1. Trimming at V came to 2 bases and at J to 6 bases, leaving 7 bases not matched to a gene. CDR1 MDHEN and CDR2 SYDVKM come from the germline V gene. This CDR3 spans 16 amino acids. The CDR3 coding sequence is TGTGCCAGCAGTTTAAGGGGACAGGGGAGAGGAAACATTCAGTACTTC. Protein product: CASSLRGQGRGNIQYF. Together with reference TRBV28 and TRBJ2-4, the CDR3 gives the full variable domain: DVKVTQSSRYLVKRTGEKVFLECVQDMDHENMFWYRQDPGLGLRLIYFSYDVKMKEKGDIPEGYSVSREKKERFSLILESASTNQTSMYLCASSLRGQGRGNIQYFGAGTRLSVL.

V is TRBV5-4 and J is TRBJ1-5; 8 bases match TRBD1. V gave up 4 bases and J gave up 6 bases; unmatched junction bases: 9. The CDR3 is 15 amino acids. CDR1 is SGHNT and CDR2 is YYREEE in the germline V gene (reference sequence). CDR3 sequence (DNA): TGTGCCAGCAGCCTCGGGACAGGCTCGACTCAGCCCCAGCATTTT. Its protein product is CASSLGTGSTQPQHF.